Below, 30 T cell receptor beta chains from the same sample are listed, as sequenced in a study of human T cells and chemical hapten exposure. TCRdb re-analysed the RACE reads in MiXCR, keeping a single row per CDR3 protein. Here the sample spans roughly 70,000 distinct CDR3 sequences, 25% to 40% being singletons. As for time point: patch test 1, 2 weeks after DPC sensitization. The treatment was: therapeutic diphenylcyclopropenone sensitization with weekly scalp DPC. Sequences were derived from whole blood, sampled in connection with sensitization to the hapten diphenylcyclopropenone (DPC). These receptors originate from a man aged 35-49 years with alopecia areata. Some clones in this sample may be carry-over from other donors' samples.

The chain links TRBV12-3 or TRBV12-4 to TRBJ1-5, with 8 bases that match TRBD1. The CDR3 has 15 amino acids. The V segment lost 6 bases and the J segment 2 bases; nucleotides outside the gene matches: 6. For the CDR3, the DNA is TGTGCCAGCAGGCCAGGGGGCCCGGGCAATCAGCCCCAGCATTTT. Translated, it gives CASRPGGPGNQPQHF.

This clonotype has just a few counts. The chain uses TRBV7-2 and TRBJ2-7, with D unclear. CDR1 and CDR2 from the germline V gene are SGHTA and FQGNSA. The CDR3 consists of 13 residues. Trimming stripped 3 bases from V and 6 bases from J, with 12 bases between. CDR3 in amino acids: CASSLPPLREQYF. The CDR3 coding sequence is TGTGCCAGCAGCTTGCCCCCCCTCCGCGAGCAGTACTTC. Full variable domain (rest looked up from reference TRBV7-2 and TRBJ2-7): GAGVSQSPSNKVTEKGKDVELRCDPISGHTALYWYRQSLGQGLEFLIYFQGNSAPDKSGLPSDRFSAERTGGSVSTLTIQRTQQEDSAVYLCASSLPPLREQYFGPGTRLTVT.

The chain carries TRBV7-9 and TRBJ2-2; no reliable D call. Trimming left V 0 bases short and J 7 bases short, with 6 bases between. Germline V CDR1 and CDR2: SEHNR, FQNEAQ (reference sequence). The CDR3 consists of 13 residues. The CDR3 reads CASSLAAGGELFF. CDR3 nucleotide sequence: TGTGCCAGCAGCTTAGCGGCAGGCGGGGAGCTGTTTTTT.

This clonotype was counted between two and nine times. Here the CDR3 DNA reads TGCGCCAGCAGCTTGGGAGGGTTAACCTACAATGAGCAGTTCTTC. Translated, it gives CASSLGGLTYNEQFF. The rearrangement joins TRBV5-1 to TRBJ2-1; D possibly corresponds to TRBD2 (5 bases). The CDR3 consists of 15 residues. Trimming removed 0 bases from V and 2 bases from J, with 9 bases in between. In germline, CDR1 is SGHRS, CDR2 YFSETQ.

The chain joins TRBV9 to TRBJ2-7; TRBD2 matches at 8 bases. Trimming cost V 0 bases and J 7 bases; bases outside gene matches: 6. Germline V CDR1 and CDR2: SGDLS, YYNGEE. The CDR3 runs to 14 residues. The CDR3 DNA reads TGTGCCAGCAGCGTAGCGGGAGGGCCCCGGGAGCAGTACTTC. Translation gives CASSVAGGPREQYF.

Only a few counts were recorded for this clonotype. J is TRBJ2-3 and V is TRBV7-2, with a tentative D call TRBD2 (5 bases). The germline gives CDR1 SGHTA, CDR2 FQGNSA. Trimming pared 5 bases from V and 8 bases from J, leaving 23 bases between. There are 16 residues in the CDR3. CDR3 region: CASSIRLPGARGTQYF. The CDR3 coding sequence is TGTGCCAGCAGCATCCGACTACCCGGAGCCCGGGGTACGCAGTATTTT.

This clonotype was counted a few times. This chain joins TRBV20-1 and TRBJ2-1; 7 nucleotides align to TRBD2. The germline gives CDR1 DFQATT, CDR2 SNEGSKA (reference sequence). J gave up 10 bases and V 2 bases, and 8 bases lay outside the gene matches. This CDR3 is built from 13 residues. The CDR3 reads CSARPFGGREQFF. In DNA, the CDR3 is TGCAGTGCTAGACCCTTCGGGGGGAGAGAGCAGTTCTTC.

The chain uses TRBV7-9 and TRBJ2-1; 13 nucleotides align to TRBD2. V trimming: 4 bases; J trimming: 8 bases; junction bases outside the gene matches: 11. Germline V gene data show CDR1 as SEHNR and CDR2 as FQNEAQ (reference sequence). The CDR3 is 17 amino acids. For the CDR3, the DNA is TGTGCCAGCAGCTCCGGGACTAGCGGGATCGTAGGGGATGAGCAGTTCTTC. This translates into CASSSGTSGIVGDEQFF. The variable domain in full, completed from reference TRBV7-9 and TRBJ2-1, reads DTGVSQNPRHKITKRGQNVTFRCDPISEHNRLYWYRQTLGQGPEFLTYFQNEAQLEKSRLLSDRFSAERPKGSFSTLEIQRTEQGDSAMYLCASSSGTSGIVGDEQFFGPGTRLTVL.

This clonotype turned up a few times. This rearrangement joins TRBV28 to TRBJ2-6; 7 bases are shared with TRBD1. This CDR3 is 15 amino acids long. Germline loops: CDR1 MDHEN, CDR2 SYDVKM. J was trimmed by 7 bases and V by 8 bases; bases with no gene match: 11. CDR3 in DNA: TGTGCCAGCGGGACGACAGGGACGGGAGCCAACGTCCTGACTTTC. This translates into CASGTTGTGANVLTF.

The rearrangement links TRBV6-5 to TRBJ1-1; possibly TRBD1 for D (5 bases). The CDR3 sequence is 15 residues long. Trimming removed 6 bases from V and 1 base from J, with 15 bases in between. Per the germline V gene, CDR1 is MNHEY and CDR2 is SVGAGI. The CDR3 DNA is TGTGCCAGCAGAGATGGGGGAGGGAGGAACACTGAAGCTTTCTTT. It specifies CASRDGGGRNTEAFF.

The CDR3 sequence: CASSPRVGHTEAFF. CDR3 nucleotides: TGTGCCAGCAGCCCCCGGGTCGGGCACACTGAAGCTTTCTTT. The chain couples TRBV9 to TRBJ1-1; D unresolved. The V gene lost 4 bases and the J gene lost 3 bases, with 13 bases spanning the gap. The CDR3 length is 14 residues. The germline CDR1 and CDR2 sequences are SGDLS and YYNGEE. Supplemented by reference TRBV9 and TRBJ1-1, the full variable domain reads DSGVTQTPKHLITATGQRVTLRCSPRSGDLSVYWYQQSLDQGLQFLIQYYNGEERAKGNILERFSAQQFPDLHSELNLSSLELGDSALYFCASSPRVGHTEAFFGQGTRLTVV.

This clonotype was counted only a few times. The rearrangement links TRBV7-9 to TRBJ1-5; no firm D call. CDR3 length: 12 amino acids. The ends were cut back, 5 bases at V and 3 bases at J, with 5 bases in the middle. The germline V gene encodes CDR1 SEHNR and CDR2 FQNEAQ (reference sequence). CDR3 amino acids: CASSTDNQPQHF. DNA for the CDR3: TGTGCCAGCAGCACGGACAATCAGCCCCAGCATTTT.

This clonotype was detected only a few times. The rearrangement uses TRBV20-1 and TRBJ1-5, with D perhaps matching TRBD1 (6 bases). The CDR3 covers 14 residues. Trimming pared 5 bases from V and 3 bases from J, leaving 14 bases between. Germline V gene lookup returns CDR1 DFQATT and CDR2 SNEGSKA (reference sequence). Here the CDR3 DNA reads TGCAGTGCTTCCTTGACAGGTAACAATCAGCCCCAGCATTTT. Translated, it gives CSASLTGNNQPQHF.

This clonotype turned up a few times. The chain uses TRBV5-4 and TRBJ1-5, with D maybe TRBD1 (5 bases). CDR1 is SGHNT, CDR2 YYREEE, per germline (reference sequence). The ends were cut back, 2 bases at V and 3 bases at J, with 9 bases in the middle. CDR3 length: 14 residues. CDR3 in amino acids: CASSFQGSNQPQHF. The CDR3 DNA is TGTGCCAGCAGCTTTCAGGGATCCAATCAGCCCCAGCATTTT.

This clonotype came up a few times. The chain is built from TRBV7-2 and TRBJ2-3, with a tentative D call TRBD2 (5 bases). Trimming took 1 base from V and 5 from J, leaving 10 bases between them. Germline CDR1 SGHTA, CDR2 FQGNSA. CDR3 length equals 14 residues. The CDR3 sequence is CASSLGWERDTQYF. The DNA for the CDR3 is TGTGCCAGCAGCTTAGGTTGGGAGAGAGATACGCAGTATTTT.

V usage is TRBV7-6 and J usage is TRBJ1-3, with 7 bases that match TRBD1. Looked up from germline, CDR1 is SGHVS and CDR2 is FNYEAQ. The CDR3 length is 18 residues. Germline trimming cut 5 bases from V and 0 bases from J; bases unmatched to any gene: 13. The CDR3 DNA sequence: TGTGCCAGCAGCCCCACCACAGGACAGGCGAACTCTGGAAACACCATATATTTT. Its protein is CASSPTTGQANSGNTIYF.

The chain links TRBV6-6 to TRBJ1-1, with 9 bases matching TRBD1. Looked up from germline, CDR1 is MNHNY and CDR2 is SVGAGI (reference sequence). V shed 2 bases and J 5 bases; nucleotides not matched to a gene: 9. The CDR3 has 16 amino acids. The DNA for the CDR3 is TGTGCCAGCAGTTACGCCTCGACAGGGGGTTATACTGAAGCTTTCTTT. Its protein product is CASSYASTGGYTEAFF.

The rearrangement joins TRBV18 to TRBJ2-1, with TRBD2 identical over 11 bases. This CDR3 has 16 amino acids. V lost 3 bases to trimming and J lost 8 bases; unmatched junction nucleotides: 9. Germline V gene data show CDR1 as KGHSH and CDR2 as LQKENI. CDR3 loop: CASSPIAGGPIDEQFF. In nucleotides, the CDR3 is TGTGCCAGCTCACCGATAGCGGGAGGGCCAATCGATGAGCAGTTCTTC.

The V call is TRBV25-1, the J call TRBJ1-2, with a possible D match to TRBD1 (6 bases). Trimming took off 1 base at V and 4 bases at J, with 16 bases between the two ends. The germline V gene has CDR1 MGHDK and CDR2 SYGVNS. The CDR3 loop spans 16 amino acids. The CDR3 nucleotides read TGTGCCAGCAGTGAATTAGGCGGACAGACCTTCTATGGCTACACCTTC. This gives the protein CASSELGGQTFYGYTF.

The chain combines TRBV3-1 with TRBJ2-4; 10 bases line up with TRBD1. This CDR3 has 15 amino acids. Germline values: CDR1 LGHDT, CDR2 YNNKEL (reference sequence). After removal of 3 bases from V and 6 bases from J, the junction contained 5 bases not matched to a gene. DNA of the CDR3: TGTGCCAGCAGCCATGGGGACAGGGGTGGAAACATTCAGTACTTC. This sequence encodes CASSHGDRGGNIQYF.

V and J are TRBV29-1 and TRBJ2-5, with a tentative D call TRBD2 (6 bases). V lost 5 bases and J lost 2, with 9 bases in between. CDR1 and CDR2 from the germline V gene are SQVTM and ANQGSEA. CDR3 length: 12 residues. The CDR3 region has the DNA TGCAGCGTTATTGCGGGACAAGAGACCCAGTACTTC. This gives the protein CSVIAGQETQYF.

The chain has TRBV4-1 and TRBJ2-2, with TRBD2 matching 11 bases. The germline CDR1 and CDR2 sequences are MGHRA and YSYEKL. This CDR3 is 14 amino acids long. With 10 bases clipped from V and 2 bases from J, the junction kept 3 bases outside the gene matches. CDR3 sequence: CATGLAVNTGELFF. In DNA form, the CDR3 reads TGCGCCACGGGACTAGCGGTTAACACCGGGGAGCTGTTTTTT.

This clonotype showed up just a few times. The rearrangement joins TRBV20-1 to TRBJ2-3, with D possibly TRBD2 on 5 matching bases. From germline, CDR1 is DFQATT and CDR2 SNEGSKA (reference sequence). Trimming removed 3 bases at V and 1 base at J, with 8 bases between. The CDR3 has 13 amino acids. The CDR3 protein is CSARDLGTDTQYF. The CDR3, as DNA: TGCAGTGCTAGGGACTTAGGCACAGATACGCAGTATTTT.

This chain joins TRBV6-1 and TRBJ2-2; TRBD1 might be the D (5 bases). Germline V gene data show CDR1 as MNHNS and CDR2 as SASEGT. CDR3 length: 14 residues. The ends were cut back, 4 bases at V and 5 bases at J, with 11 bases in the middle. The CDR3 loop is CASSVMGRTGELFF. For the CDR3, the DNA is TGTGCCAGCAGTGTCATGGGGCGGACCGGGGAGCTGTTTTTT.

V is TRBV20-1 and J is TRBJ2-1; tentative D call: TRBD1 (5 bases). Germline V gene data show CDR1 as DFQATT and CDR2 as SNEGSKA (reference sequence). CDR3 length equals 12 residues. V was pared by 6 bases and J by 8 bases, with 14 bases between. The CDR3 region is CSAQGVQYEQFF. The CDR3, as DNA: TGCAGTGCCCAGGGCGTCCAGTATGAGCAGTTCTTC.

The chain links TRBV20-1 to TRBJ2-1; 14 nucleotides line up with TRBD2. The germline CDR1 and CDR2 sequences are DFQATT and SNEGSKA (reference sequence). There are 15 residues in the CDR3. V shed 1 base, J shed 5 bases, and the junction held 1 base outside the gene matches. The CDR3 sequence is CSARGTSGRNNEQFF. In DNA form, the CDR3 reads TGCAGTGCTAGAGGGACTAGCGGGAGGAACAATGAGCAGTTCTTC.

The chain combines TRBV29-1 with TRBJ2-1; D gene ambiguous. This CDR3 comprises 15 residues. V lost 0 bases, J lost 7 bases, and 16 bases lay in between. Germline V gene data show CDR1 as SQVTM and CDR2 as ANQGSEA. As DNA, the CDR3 is TGCAGCGTTGAAGATTCGTCATTGGCGTGGAATGAGCAGTTCTTC. Residues: CSVEDSSLAWNEQFF.

This chain connects TRBV25-1 to TRBJ2-3; 12 positions match TRBD2. V was clipped by 5 bases and J by 4 bases; unmatched bases: 4. The length of the CDR3 is 15 residues. The germline gives CDR1 MGHDK, CDR2 SYGVNS. The CDR3 loop reads CASSRLAGVADTQYF. CDR3 in DNA: TGTGCCAGCAGTAGACTAGCGGGAGTGGCAGATACGCAGTATTTT.

The chain is built from TRBV9 and TRBJ2-7; 9 bases are a match to TRBD1. V lost 3 bases and J lost 5; bases outside the gene matches: 6. Looked up from germline, CDR1 is SGDLS and CDR2 is YYNGEE. The CDR3 loop spans 14 amino acids. The DNA of the CDR3 is TGTGCCAGCAGCGCCTGGGACAGGGCCCACGAGCAGTACTTC. Encoded protein: CASSAWDRAHEQYF.

This clonotype was seen a handful of times. The CDR3 reads CSASLGSAYNEQFF. The CDR3 region has the DNA TGCAGTGCTAGTCTAGGGAGCGCCTACAATGAGCAGTTCTTC. V is TRBV20-1 and J is TRBJ2-1, with D possibly being TRBD2 (5 bases). V lost 3 bases, J lost 2 bases, and 11 bases lay in between. This CDR3 has 14 residues. Looked up from germline, CDR1 is DFQATT and CDR2 is SNEGSKA (reference sequence).